This T cell receptor beta chain was sequenced during a study of human thymus T cells. Study findings and constraints: Use of V and J genes seemed skewed within the thymic and blood repertoires.

TCRdb's table, derived via immunoSEQ multiplex PCR, lists solely in-frame clones and lacks some. The sample lists some 46,000 clones; 95% were seen once. Having corrective surgery for congenital heart defects, healthy Finnish infants were the ones who donated. From germline, CDR1 is MGHRA and CDR2 YSYEKL. Trimming removed 1 base at V and 0 bases at J, with 6 bases between. This CDR3 region has 15 residues. This clone was seen only once. Its specificity is not known. The specimen sequenced was blood. V and J are TRBV4-1 and TRBJ1-4; no firm D call. The sequence derives from a girl under two years old with a congenital heart defect but otherwise immunologically healthy. The CDR3 sequence is CASSQGAATNEKLFF. The CDR3 DNA is TGCGCCAGCAGCCAAGGCGCTGCAACTAATGAAAAACTGTTTTTT.